This T cell receptor (beta chain) appears in the sequencing data of a study of blood T cell repertoires in COVID-19. Turning to the study itself: COVID-19 samples collected from the United States, Italy and Spain covered acute and convalescent phases. In each case, the material was cDNA or gDNA derived from T cells, B-cell-depleted T cells, or PBMCs.

Participants' reported clinical history set cohort assignment. Assay: immunoSEQ multiplex PCR; the TCRdb copy retains only in-frame clones and omits some. The sample includes about 220,000 clones, approximately 83% of them seen just once. V was clipped by 4 bases and J by 0 bases; unmatched bases: 9. The germline gives CDR1 SEHNR, CDR2 FQNEAQ (reference sequence). The CDR3 length is 17 residues. The sequencing sample was made of PBMCs or T cells enriched from blood (not recorded which). The rearrangement uses TRBV7-9 and TRBJ1-5; 7 nucleotides match TRBD1. This TCR derives from a woman in her 40s with acute COVID-19. DNA for the CDR3: TGTGCCAGCAGCTCTGATATACAGGGGTATAGCAATCAGCCCCAGCATTTT. The encoded protein is CASSSDIQGYSNQPQHF.